The entry below describes one T cell receptor (beta chain). Antigen unknown. The data originate from a study of OX40 agonist ivuxolimab in advanced cancers. Whole-study results and caveats: Clonal expansion in partial responders at 0.1-3.0 mg/kg ranked among the lowest. CD4+ and CD8+ T cells in blood underwent clonal expansion by week 6 at 0.1 to 3.0 mg/kg.

The CDR3 runs 13 residues. V lost 4 bases to trimming and J lost 7 bases; unmatched junction nucleotides: 4. Germline CDR1 is GTSNPN and CDR2 is SVGIG (reference sequence). Assay: immunoSEQ multiplex PCR; the TCRdb copy retains only in-frame clones and omits some. The sample holds 90,000 to 130,000 clones, under 95% seen once. The material was CD4+ or CD8+ T cells sorted from blood, obtained in a trial of the OX40 agonist ivuxolimab. This sequence was found in an adult with an advanced solid tumor such as melanoma, head and neck, liver or kidney cancer. This sequence joins TRBV30 and TRBJ2-1; TRBD2 aligns across 10 bases. The CDR3 region is CAWTSGSLNEQFF. The CDR3 nucleotides read TGTGCCTGGACTAGCGGGAGCTTGAATGAGCAGTTCTTC.